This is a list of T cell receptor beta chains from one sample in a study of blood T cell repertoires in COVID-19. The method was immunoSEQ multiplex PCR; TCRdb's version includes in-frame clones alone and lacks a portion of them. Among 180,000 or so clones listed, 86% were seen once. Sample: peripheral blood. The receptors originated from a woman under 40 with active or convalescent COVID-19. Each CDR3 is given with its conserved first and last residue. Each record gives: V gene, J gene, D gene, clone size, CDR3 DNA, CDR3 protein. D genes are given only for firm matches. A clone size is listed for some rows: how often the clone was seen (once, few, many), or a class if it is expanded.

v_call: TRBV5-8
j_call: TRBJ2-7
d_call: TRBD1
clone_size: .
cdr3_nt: TGTGCCAGCAGCCCGACAGGGTCAGCCTACGAGCAGTACTTC
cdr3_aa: CASSPTGSAYEQYF

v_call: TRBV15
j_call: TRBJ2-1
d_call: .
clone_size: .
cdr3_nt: TGTGCCACCAGCAGAGTACGGGGGAGCTCCTACAATGAGCAGTTCTTC
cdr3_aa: CATSRVRGSSYNEQFF

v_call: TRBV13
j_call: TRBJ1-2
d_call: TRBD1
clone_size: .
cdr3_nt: TGTGCCAGCAGCGCCAGGGGGATCTATGGCTACACCTTC
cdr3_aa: CASSARGIYGYTF

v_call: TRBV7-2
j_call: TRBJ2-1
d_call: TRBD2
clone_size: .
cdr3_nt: TGTGCCAGCAGCTTCCTAGCGGGAAGCTCCTACAATGAGCAGTTCTTC
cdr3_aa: CASSFLAGSSYNEQFF

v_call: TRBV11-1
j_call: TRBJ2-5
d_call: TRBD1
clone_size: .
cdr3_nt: TGTGCCAGCAGCCCAGGGGGCCAGAGGCAAGAGACCCAGTACTTC
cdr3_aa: CASSPGGQRQETQYF

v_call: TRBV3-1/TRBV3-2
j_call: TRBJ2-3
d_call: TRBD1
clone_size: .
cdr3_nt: TGTGCCAGCAGCCAAGGGACAGGGGGCATCGCAGATACGCAGTATTTT
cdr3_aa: CASSQGTGGIADTQYF

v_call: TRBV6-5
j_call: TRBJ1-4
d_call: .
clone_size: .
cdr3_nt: TGTGCCAGCAAACTAAACAGGGCAACTAATGAAAAACTGTTTTTT
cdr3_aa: CASKLNRATNEKLFF

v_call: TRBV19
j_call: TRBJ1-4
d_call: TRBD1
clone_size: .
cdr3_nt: TGTGCCAGCCAGGGGCGGGACAGCACTGCTTCTGCAACTAATGAAAAACTGTTTTTT
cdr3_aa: CASQGRDSTASATNEKLFF

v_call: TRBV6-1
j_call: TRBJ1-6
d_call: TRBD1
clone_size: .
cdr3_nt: TGTGCCAGCAGTGAAGCGCTTCCGTCAGGGGGTAATTCACCCCTCCACTTT
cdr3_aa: CASSEALPSGGNSPLHF

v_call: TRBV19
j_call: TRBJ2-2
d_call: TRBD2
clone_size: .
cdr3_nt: TGTGCCAGTAGTCGGCTAGCGGGAGAGACCGGGGAGCTGTTTTTT
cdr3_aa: CASSRLAGETGELFF

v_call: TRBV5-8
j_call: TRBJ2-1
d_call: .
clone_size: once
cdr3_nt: TGTGCCAGCAGCCCGAGGGGGAGATACAATGAGCAGTTCTTC
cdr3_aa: CASSPRGRYNEQFF

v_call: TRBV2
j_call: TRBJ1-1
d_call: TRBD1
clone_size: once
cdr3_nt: TGTGCCAGCAGTGGAGGAAGACGGCAGGGGGCGTTTGAAGCTTTCTTT
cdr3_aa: CASSGGRRQGAFEAFF

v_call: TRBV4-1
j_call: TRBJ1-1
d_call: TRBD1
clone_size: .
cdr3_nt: TGCGCCAGCAGCCAAGGAGTAGACAGGGAGGCTGAAGCTTTCTTT
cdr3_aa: CASSQGVDREAEAFF

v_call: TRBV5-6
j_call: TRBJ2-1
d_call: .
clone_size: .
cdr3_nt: TGTGCCAGCAGCCGGAGGGCCCGCAATGAGCAGTTCTTC
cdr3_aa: CASSRRARNEQFF

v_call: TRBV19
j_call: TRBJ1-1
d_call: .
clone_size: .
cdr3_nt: TGTGCCAGTAGTATCGGGTGGGGCCCCACTGAAGCTTTCTTT
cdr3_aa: CASSIGWGPTEAFF

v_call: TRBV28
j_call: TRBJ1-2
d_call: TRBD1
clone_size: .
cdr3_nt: TGTGCCAGCATTTCCCCCGACAGGGGCCGCCTTGGCTACACCTTC
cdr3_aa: CASISPDRGRLGYTF

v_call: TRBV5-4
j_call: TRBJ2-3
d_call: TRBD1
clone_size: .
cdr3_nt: TGTGCCAGCAGCTCAGGACAGGGGCTGTATACGCAGTATTTT
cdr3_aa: CASSSGQGLYTQYF

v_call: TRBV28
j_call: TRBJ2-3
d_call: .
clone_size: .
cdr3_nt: TGTGCCAGCAGTTTCGGACTCCGGGGGGATACGCAGTATTTT
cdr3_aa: CASSFGLRGDTQYF

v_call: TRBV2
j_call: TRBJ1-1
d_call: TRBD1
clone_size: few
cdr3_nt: TGTGCCAGCAGAAGGGGGCCTGAAGCTTTCTTT
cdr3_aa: CASRRGPEAFF

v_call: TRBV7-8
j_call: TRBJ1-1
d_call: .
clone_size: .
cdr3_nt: TGTGCCAGCAGCAAGAGGGTATCCGGGCCGGGCGGCACTGAAGCTTTCTTT
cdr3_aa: CASSKRVSGPGGTEAFF

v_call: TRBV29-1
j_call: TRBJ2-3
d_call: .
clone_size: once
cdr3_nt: TGCAGCGTATTGGGTACGGAGGGGTCGGCGGATACGCAGTATTTT
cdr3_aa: CSVLGTEGSADTQYF

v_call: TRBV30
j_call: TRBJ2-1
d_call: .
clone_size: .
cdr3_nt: TGTGCCTGGAGCAGACCAGACAACTCCTACAATGAGCAGTTCTTC
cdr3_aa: CAWSRPDNSYNEQFF

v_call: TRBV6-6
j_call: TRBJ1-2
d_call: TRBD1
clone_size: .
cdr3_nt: TGTGCCAGCACCCTGTACGGACAGGGGATCGAGAATGGCTACACCTTC
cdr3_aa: CASTLYGQGIENGYTF

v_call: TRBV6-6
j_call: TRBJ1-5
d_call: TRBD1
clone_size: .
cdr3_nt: TGTGCCAGCAGTCCCGGGACAGGAGACGGTAGCAATCAGCCCCAGCATTTT
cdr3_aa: CASSPGTGDGSNQPQHF

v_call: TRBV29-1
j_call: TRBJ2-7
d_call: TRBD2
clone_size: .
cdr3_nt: TGCAGCGTCGATGGACTAGCGGGGAGCTCCTACGAGCAGTACTTC
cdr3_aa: CSVDGLAGSSYEQYF

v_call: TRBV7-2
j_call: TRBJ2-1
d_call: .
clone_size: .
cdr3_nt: TGTGCCAGCAGCCTAGCGACAGTATACAATGAGCAGTTCTTC
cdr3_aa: CASSLATVYNEQFF

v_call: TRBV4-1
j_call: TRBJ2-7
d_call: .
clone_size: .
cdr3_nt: TGCGCCAGCAGCCAAGGGGCAGGGACCTACGAGCAGTACTTC
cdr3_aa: CASSQGAGTYEQYF

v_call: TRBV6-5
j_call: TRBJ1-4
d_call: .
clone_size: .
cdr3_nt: TGTGCCAGCAGCAGAACAGGGAATAATGAAAAACTGTTTTTT
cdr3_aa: CASSRTGNNEKLFF

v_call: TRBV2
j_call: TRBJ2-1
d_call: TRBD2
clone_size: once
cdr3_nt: TGTGCCAGCATTGGGACTAGCGGGAGGGTGGACAATGAGCAGTTCTTC
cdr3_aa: CASIGTSGRVDNEQFF

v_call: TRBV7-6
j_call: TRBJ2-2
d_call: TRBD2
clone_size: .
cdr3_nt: TGTGCCAGCAGCTTAAAAGCGGGAGGGACCGGGGAGCTGTTTTTT
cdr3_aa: CASSLKAGGTGELFF

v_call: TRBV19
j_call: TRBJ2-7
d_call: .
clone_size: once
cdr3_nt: TGTGCCAGTAGTATATCGTCCAAGCCCTACGAGCAGTACTTC
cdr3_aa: CASSISSKPYEQYF

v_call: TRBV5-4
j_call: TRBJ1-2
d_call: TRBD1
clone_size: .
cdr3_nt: TGTGCCAGCAGCCACCGGGGACAGGGGGAGTATGGCTACACCTTC
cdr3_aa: CASSHRGQGEYGYTF

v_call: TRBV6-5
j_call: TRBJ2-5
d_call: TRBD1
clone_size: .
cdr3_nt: TGTGCCAGCAGTCGACAGGGAGAAGAGACCCAGTACTTC
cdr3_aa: CASSRQGEETQYF

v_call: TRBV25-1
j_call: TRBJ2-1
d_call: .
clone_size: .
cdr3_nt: TGTGCCAGCGCGGGACCATACTACAATGAGCAGTTCTTC
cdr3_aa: CASAGPYYNEQFF

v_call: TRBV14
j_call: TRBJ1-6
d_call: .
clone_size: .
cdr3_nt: TGTGCCAGTCAAATACTACAGGGCTCACCCCTCCACTTT
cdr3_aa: CASQILQGSPLHF

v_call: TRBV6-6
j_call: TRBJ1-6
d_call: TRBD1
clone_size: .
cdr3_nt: TGTGCCAGCAGTCCAGGGGGGTATAATTCACCCCTCCACTTT
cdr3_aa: CASSPGGYNSPLHF

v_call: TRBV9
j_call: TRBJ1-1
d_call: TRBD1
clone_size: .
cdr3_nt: TGTGCCAGCAGCGTATTGGGACAGGGGGGGACTGAAGCTTTCTTT
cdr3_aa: CASSVLGQGGTEAFF

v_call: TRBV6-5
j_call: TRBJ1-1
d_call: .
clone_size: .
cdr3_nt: TGTGCCAGCAGTCGGGGTTACACCACTGAAGCTTTCTTT
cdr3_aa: CASSRGYTTEAFF

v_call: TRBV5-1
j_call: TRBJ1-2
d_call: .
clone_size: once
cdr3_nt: TGCGCCAGCAGCTTGGTCCGGGACATAACCGGCTACACCTTC
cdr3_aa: CASSLVRDITGYTF

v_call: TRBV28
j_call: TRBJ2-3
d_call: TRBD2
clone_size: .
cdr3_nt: TGTGCCAGCAGTTCTGGCGGGAGGGCCAGCACAGATACGCAGTATTTT
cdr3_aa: CASSSGGRASTDTQYF